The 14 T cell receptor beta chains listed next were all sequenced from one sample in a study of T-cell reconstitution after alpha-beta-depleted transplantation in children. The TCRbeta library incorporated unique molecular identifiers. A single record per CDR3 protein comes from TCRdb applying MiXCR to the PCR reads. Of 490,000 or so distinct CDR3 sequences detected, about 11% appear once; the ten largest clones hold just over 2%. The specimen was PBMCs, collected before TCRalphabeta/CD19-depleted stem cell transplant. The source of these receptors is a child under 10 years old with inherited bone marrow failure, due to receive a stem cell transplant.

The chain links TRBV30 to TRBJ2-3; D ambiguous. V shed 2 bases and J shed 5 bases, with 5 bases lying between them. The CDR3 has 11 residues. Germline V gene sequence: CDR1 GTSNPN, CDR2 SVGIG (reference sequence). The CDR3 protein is CAWSLRDTQYF. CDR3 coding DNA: TGTGCCTGGAGTTTGAGAGATACGCAGTATTTT.

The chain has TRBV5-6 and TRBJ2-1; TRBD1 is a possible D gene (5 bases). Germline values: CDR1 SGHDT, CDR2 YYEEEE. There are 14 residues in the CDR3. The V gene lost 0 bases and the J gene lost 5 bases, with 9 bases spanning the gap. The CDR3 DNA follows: TGTGCCAGCAGCTTGGTGGGGCCCAACAATGAGCAGTTCTTC. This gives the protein CASSLVGPNNEQFF.

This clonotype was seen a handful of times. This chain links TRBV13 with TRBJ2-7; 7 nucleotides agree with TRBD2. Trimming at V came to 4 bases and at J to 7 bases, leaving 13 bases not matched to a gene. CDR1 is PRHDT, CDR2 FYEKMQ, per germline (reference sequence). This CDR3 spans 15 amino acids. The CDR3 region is CASSSLERDVGEQYF. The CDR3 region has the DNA TGTGCCAGCAGCTCCCTGGAGCGGGATGTTGGGGAGCAGTACTTC.

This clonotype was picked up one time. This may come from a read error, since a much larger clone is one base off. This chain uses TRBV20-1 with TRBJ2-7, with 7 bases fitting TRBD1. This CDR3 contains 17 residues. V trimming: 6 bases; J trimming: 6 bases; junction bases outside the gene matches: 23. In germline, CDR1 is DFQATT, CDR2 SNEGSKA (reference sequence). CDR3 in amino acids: CSALGAGGGVLAVEQYF. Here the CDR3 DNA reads TGCAGTGCCCTAGGGGCAGGGGGTGGAGTTTTGGCCGTCGAGCAGTACTTC.

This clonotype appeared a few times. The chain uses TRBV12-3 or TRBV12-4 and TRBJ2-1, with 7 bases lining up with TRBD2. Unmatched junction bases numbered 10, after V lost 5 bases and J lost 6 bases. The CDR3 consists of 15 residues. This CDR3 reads CASSTGLGHLNEQFF. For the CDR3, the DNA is TGTGCCAGCAGTACCGGACTAGGGCACCTCAATGAGCAGTTCTTC.

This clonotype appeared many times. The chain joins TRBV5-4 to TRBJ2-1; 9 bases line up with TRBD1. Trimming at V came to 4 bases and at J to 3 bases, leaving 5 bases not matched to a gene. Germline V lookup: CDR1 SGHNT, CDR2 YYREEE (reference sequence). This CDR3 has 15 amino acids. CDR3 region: CASSHPTGGYNEQFF. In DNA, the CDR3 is TGTGCCAGCAGCCACCCGACAGGGGGCTACAATGAGCAGTTCTTC.

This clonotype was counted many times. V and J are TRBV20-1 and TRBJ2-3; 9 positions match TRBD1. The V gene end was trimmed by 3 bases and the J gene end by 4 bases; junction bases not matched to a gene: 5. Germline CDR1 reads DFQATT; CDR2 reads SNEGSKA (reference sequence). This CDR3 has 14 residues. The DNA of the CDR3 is TGCAGTGCTAGGGGGACAGGGTGGCCAGATACGCAGTATTTT. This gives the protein CSARGTGWPDTQYF.

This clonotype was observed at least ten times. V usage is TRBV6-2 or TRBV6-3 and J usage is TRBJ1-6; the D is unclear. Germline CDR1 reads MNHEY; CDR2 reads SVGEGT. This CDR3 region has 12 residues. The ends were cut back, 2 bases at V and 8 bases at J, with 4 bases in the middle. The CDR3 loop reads CASSYDDSPLHF. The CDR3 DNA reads TGTGCCAGCAGTTACGATGATTCACCCCTCCACTTT.

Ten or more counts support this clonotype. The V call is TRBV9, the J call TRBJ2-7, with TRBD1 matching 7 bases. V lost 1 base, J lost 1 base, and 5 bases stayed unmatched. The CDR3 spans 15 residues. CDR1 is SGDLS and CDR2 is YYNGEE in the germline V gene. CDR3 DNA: TGTGCCAGCAGCGTATCCCCGGACAGGTCCTACGAGCAGTACTTC. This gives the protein CASSVSPDRSYEQYF.

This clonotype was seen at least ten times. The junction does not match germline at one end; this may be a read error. CDR3 residues: CASSLEGSYEQYF. The CDR3 DNA reads as TGTGCCAGCAGTTTAGAGGGGTCCTACGAGCAGTACTTC. V and J are TRBV5-1 and TRBJ2-7; either TRBD1 or TRBD2 may fit D (5 bases each). The CDR3 loop spans 13 amino acids. Germline V gene data show CDR1 as SGHRS and CDR2 as YFSETQ.

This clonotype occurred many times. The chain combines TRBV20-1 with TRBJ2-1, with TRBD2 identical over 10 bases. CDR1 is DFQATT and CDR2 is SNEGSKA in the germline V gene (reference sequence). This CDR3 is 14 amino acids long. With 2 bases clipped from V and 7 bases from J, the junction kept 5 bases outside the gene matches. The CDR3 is CSARLAGDWNEQFF. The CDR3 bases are TGCAGTGCTAGACTAGCGGGAGATTGGAATGAGCAGTTCTTC.

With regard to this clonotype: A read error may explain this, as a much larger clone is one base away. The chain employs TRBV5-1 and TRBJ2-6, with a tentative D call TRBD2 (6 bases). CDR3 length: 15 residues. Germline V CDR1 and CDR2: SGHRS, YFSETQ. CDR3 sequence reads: CASSSEGSAANVLTF. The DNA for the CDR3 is TGCGCCAGCAGCTCGGAGGGGTCTGCGGCCAACGTCCTGACTTTC.

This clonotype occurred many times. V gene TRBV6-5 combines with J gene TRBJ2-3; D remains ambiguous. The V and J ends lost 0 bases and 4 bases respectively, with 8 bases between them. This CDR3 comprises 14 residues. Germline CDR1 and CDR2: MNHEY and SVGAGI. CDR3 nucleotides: TGTGCCAGCAGTTACTCAAGGAAGCCAGATACGCAGTATTTT. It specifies CASSYSRKPDTQYF.

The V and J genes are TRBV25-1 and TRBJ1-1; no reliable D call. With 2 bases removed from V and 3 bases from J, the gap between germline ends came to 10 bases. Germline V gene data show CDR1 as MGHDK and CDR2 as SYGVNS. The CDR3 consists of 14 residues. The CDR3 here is CASSERIADTEAFF. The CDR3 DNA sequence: TGTGCCAGCAGTGAACGAATCGCAGACACTGAAGCTTTCTTT.